Following are 4 T cell receptor beta chains from one sample sequenced in a study of T-cell memory formation after mild COVID-19. TCRdb re-analysed the 5' RACE reads in MiXCR, keeping a single row per CDR3 protein. The sample shows roughly 560,000 distinct CDR3 sequences, about a fifth of them seen only once. The sequencing sample was made of PBMCs or a T cell subset sorted from them (not recorded which). These receptors came from an adult woman who had mild COVID-19 (a few samples of this study predate the infection). Cell type and time point are not known.

This sequence joins TRBV12-3 or TRBV12-4 and TRBJ2-2, with 14 bases that match TRBD2. There are 17 residues in the CDR3. V lost 4 bases to trimming and J lost 0 bases; unmatched junction nucleotides: 1. This CDR3 is CASSWTSGGTNTGELFF. CDR3 DNA: TGTGCCAGCAGTTGGACTAGCGGGGGGACGAACACCGGGGAGCTGTTTTTT.

This clonotype turned up a few times. The rearrangement uses TRBV6-5 and TRBJ1-4; the D is unclear. This CDR3 has 14 residues. The germline V gene has CDR1 MNHEY and CDR2 SVGAGI. Trimming removed 2 bases at V and 8 bases at J, with 12 bases between. DNA for the CDR3: TGTGCCAGCAGTTACGGCCTTAGGGCGGAAAAACTGTTTTTT. Protein: CASSYGLRAEKLFF.

This clonotype has a handful of counts. The chain uses TRBV12-5 and TRBJ2-2, with TRBD1 as a possible D gene (6 bases). Trimming removed 3 bases from V and 0 bases from J, with 17 bases in between. The CDR3 runs to 18 residues. The germline CDR1 and CDR2 sequences are LGHNT and FRNRAP. CDR3 protein: CASGLKYLGTPNTGELFF. Here the CDR3 DNA reads TGTGCTAGTGGTTTAAAATATCTTGGGACACCGAACACCGGGGAGCTGTTTTTT.

This chain links TRBV27 with TRBJ2-1, with 9 bases fitting TRBD2. Looked up from germline, CDR1 is MNHEY and CDR2 is SMNVEV (reference sequence). V dropped 5 bases and J dropped 4; count of bases not matched to a gene: 9. This CDR3 has 16 amino acids. Written as DNA, the CDR3 is TGTGCCAGCAGTGAGGGGCTAGCGGGAAAATACAATGAGCAGTTCTTC. It is translated as CASSEGLAGKYNEQFF.